These T cell receptor beta chains were read from a single sample in a study of T-cell memory formation after mild COVID-19. From the 5' RACE reads, TCRdb called clonotypes with MiXCR, one entry per CDR3 protein. The sample lists about 400,000 distinct CDR3 sequences, more than 20% seen once, with approximately 14% in the top ten. The material sequenced was PBMCs or a T cell subset sorted from them (not recorded which). All receptors come from an adult woman who had mild COVID-19 (a few samples of this study predate the infection). Cell type and time point are not known. The CDR3 runs from the conserved cysteine through the conserved F or W.

len	v_gene	j_gene	CDR3aa
15	TRBV12-3/TRBV12-4	TRBJ2-3	CASSLRAGGPDTQYF
13	TRBV20-1	TRBJ1-1	CSARDSPNTEAFF
12	TRBV20-1	TRBJ2-1	CSARDRGTSNFF
14	TRBV5-1	TRBJ2-5	CASSPGSREETQYF
16	TRBV4-2	TRBJ1-5	CASSQGVQGSNQPQHF
16	TRBV21-1	TRBJ2-7	CASSKAFRPDSYEQYF
16	TRBV4-2	TRBJ2-7	CASSQVLGQGTYEQYF
17	TRBV6-2/TRBV6-3	TRBJ2-3	CASSYSAFGRLTDTQYF
16	TRBV5-1	TRBJ2-6	CASSEGQGSGANVLTF
16	TRBV4-2	TRBJ2-2	CASSRRGRPDTGELFF
17	TRBV4-3	TRBJ2-3	CASSQEWTNFGTDTQYF
13	TRBV7-9	TRBJ2-7	CASSRQGRYEQYF
15	TRBV10-3	TRBJ2-1	CAISGGQGSYNEQFF
12	TRBV5-5	TRBJ1-1	CASSFQGTEAFF
15	TRBV11-2	TRBJ2-2	CASSGPGITTGELFF
13	TRBV12-3/TRBV12-4	TRBJ2-2	CASSGGVAGELFF
15	TRBV12-3/TRBV12-4	TRBJ1-1	CASTPDRGSNTEAFF
12	TRBV20-1	TRBJ2-7	CTAGDTPYEQYF
16	TRBV3-1	TRBJ2-7	CASSPPRERGVYEQYF
13	TRBV29-1	TRBJ2-7	CSVTGRNSYEQYF
15	TRBV29-1	TRBJ2-1	CSVETGRSAYNEQFF
15	TRBV19	TRBJ2-2	CASSARVSNTGELFF
14	TRBV5-1	TRBJ1-6	CASRRGADNSPLHF
15	TRBV7-9	TRBJ1-4	CASSLGGAEREKLFF
16	TRBV3-1	TRBJ2-5	CASMPSGRGGGETQYF
15	TRBV18	TRBJ2-2	CASSTRQGAVGELFF
14	TRBV5-1	TRBJ2-7	CASSLETGAREQYF
16	TRBV4-3	TRBJ2-7	CASSQGRASGSYEQYF
12	TRBV12-3/TRBV12-4	TRBJ1-1	CASKSRDTEAFF
14	TRBV4-2	TRBJ1-2	CASSQEGGVVLYTF
15	TRBV4-1	TRBJ2-3	CASSQAILGTDTQYF
13	TRBV6-2/TRBV6-3	TRBJ1-1	CASNGQAYTEAFF
13	TRBV3-1	TRBJ2-3	CASRVAGRDTQYF
12	TRBV9	TRBJ1-2	CASSVEGAGYTF
14	TRBV7-8	TRBJ1-5	CASSQTGGNQPQHF
14	TRBV12-3/TRBV12-4	TRBJ1-5	CASSSQIPYQPQHF
16	TRBV18	TRBJ2-2	CASSPPGRLDTGELFF
16	TRBV4-2	TRBJ2-7	CASSRKTTSGGFEQYF
14	TRBV4-1	TRBJ2-7	CASSPATATYEQYF
15	TRBV12-3/TRBV12-4	TRBJ2-7	CASSLASSGDYEQYF
15	TRBV12-3/TRBV12-4	TRBJ2-1	CASSSRGRAMNEQFF
14	TRBV30	TRBJ2-5	CAWSVWEHQETQYF
18	TRBV4-2	TRBJ2-1	CASSPRGSGGASYNEQFF
17	TRBV6-5	TRBJ2-1	CASSYDGGTSRYNEQFF
14	TRBV7-3	TRBJ1-3	CASSQGGSGNTIYF
16	TRBV12-3/TRBV12-4	TRBJ2-7	CASSNPGTSGVYEQYF
19	TRBV7-3	TRBJ2-5	CASSPTGASGGANRETQYF
15	TRBV18	TRBJ2-5	CASSPPYDQQETQYF
14	TRBV5-8	TRBJ2-7	CASSGDGGRREQYF
16	TRBV6-4	TRBJ2-3	CASSLRTGTNTDTQYF
14	TRBV7-2	TRBJ2-5	CASSLTTFQETQYF
14	TRBV9	TRBJ2-1	CASSVDQGGDEQFF